This TCR beta chain was sequenced during a study of radiation and T cells in renal cell carcinoma. About the research overall: Nephrectomy followed 15 Gy stereotactic body radiation by 4 weeks. Study conclusions and caveats: Top tumor clonotypes rose in blood 2 weeks post-radiation, then contracted.

Time point: blood 2 weeks post-SBRT. Treatment of the sample: 15 Gy SBRT to primary tumor, nephrectomy 4 weeks later. Blood was sampled at baseline, 2 weeks and 4 weeks after SBRT. This renal cell carcinoma was of the clear cell type. Profiling relied on immunoSEQ multiplex PCR, and the TCRdb table lists in-frame clones only, not all of them. The profile shows tens of thousands of clones, 80% of them singletons. Only a few counts were recorded for this clone. What it binds is unknown. Germline loops: CDR1 SGHTA, CDR2 FQGTGA. This CDR3 is built from 15 residues. V lost 5 bases and J lost 2, with 12 bases in between.

The V call is TRBV7-3, the J call TRBJ2-2, with TRBD1 as a possible D gene (6 bases). Sequenced here: blood, sampled from a patient whose treatment included radiotherapy and nephrectomy. The receptor was derived from a woman in her sixties or seventies with renal cell carcinoma. CDR3 DNA sequence: TGTGCCAGCAGCAGAGACAGGCGAAACACCGGGGAGCTGTTTTTT. Amino acid sequence: CASSRDRRNTGELFF. Filled out from reference TRBV7-3 and TRBJ2-2, the complete variable domain reads GAGVSQTPSNKVTEKGKYVELRCDPISGHTALYWYRQSLGQGPEFLIYFQGTGAADDSGLPNDRFFAVRPEGSVSTLKIQRTERGDSAVYLCASSRDRRNTGELFFGEGSRLTVL.